The entry that follows covers one TCR beta chain sequence. The antigen it binds to is not known. No per-base quality is available; no much larger clone lies one base away. This sample stems from a study of T cells of healthy individuals (dated by TCRdb to the late 2010s). The library was prepared using 5' RACE. Sequenced using an Illumina MiSeq. TCRdb reworked the public reads: Q25 trimming with fastp, MiXCR clone assembly, productive beta chains retained. Rows merge per CDR3 protein into single entries with the most common DNA and genes. This sample lists around 53,000 distinct CDR3 sequences; over 12% were detected once. The ten largest account for around 16% of the sample. CDR1 and CDR2 are drawn from the germline V gene: SGHRS, YFSETQ. V is clipped by 1 base and J by 1 base, and the sequence between their germline boundaries is 9 bases long. Measured from the cysteine to the phenylalanine, the CDR3 is 14 residues long. The kept DNA is CDR3 alone, 42 bases in frame from the first base.

Here the chain combines TRBV5-1 and TRBJ2-7; TRBD1 could be the D gene, as 5 bases match. The sequence derives from a human donor in good health. The CDR3 region has the sequence CASSLTGPSYEQYF. The DNA sequence is given as TGCGCCAGCAGCTTGACAGGCCCGTCCTACGAGCAGTACTTC.